A selection of T cell receptor beta chains follows, all from one sample in a study of early T cells in non-severe SARS-CoV-2 infection. One entry per CDR3 protein results from TCRdb running MiXCR on the 5' RACE reads. The profile shows about 54,000 distinct CDR3 sequences, about 8% of them singletons. The specimen was whole blood, collected at baseline. All receptors come from an adult who was a healthcare worker with PCR-confirmed SARS-CoV-2 infection or an uninfected control (not recorded which). The CDR3 runs from the conserved cysteine through the conserved F or W. A D gene is named only where the DNA matches it firmly. Only some rows state a clone size, as once, few, many or a class for expanded clones.

V	size	J	D	CDR3	DNA
TRBV5-1	many	TRBJ2-2	-	CASTLGAPNTGELFF	TGCGCCAGCACTTTGGGGGCCCCGAACACCGGGGAGCTGTTTTTT
TRBV12-3/TRBV12-4	many	TRBJ1-1	TRBD1	CASSAGGNTEAFF	TGTGCCAGCAGTGCAGGGGGGAACACTGAAGCTTTCTTT
TRBV30	-	TRBJ1-2	-	CAWRDPWENYGYTF	TGTGCCTGGAGGGACCCATGGGAGAACTATGGCTACACCTTC
TRBV7-6	many	TRBJ2-3	TRBD2	CASSLATSGWEEQYF	TGTGCCAGCAGCTTAGCGACTAGCGGCTGGGAGGAGCAGTATTTT
TRBV10-3	many	TRBJ2-7	-	CAISANLNEQYF	TGTGCCATCAGTGCCAATCTTAACGAGCAGTACTTC
TRBV20-1	many	TRBJ2-5	-	CSARPTRYQETQYF	TGCAGTGCTAGACCTACACGGTACCAAGAGACCCAGTACTTC
TRBV12-3/TRBV12-4	-	TRBJ1-1	-	CASQAASDEAFF	TGTGCCAGCCAAGCCGCGTCTGATGAAGCTTTCTTT
TRBV4-1	many	TRBJ2-4	-	CASSQGGGTKNIQYF	TGCGCCAGCAGCCAAGGAGGGGGGACCAAAAACATTCAGTACTTC
TRBV6-5	many	TRBJ1-1	-	CASSYGRRSTEAFF	TGTGCCAGCAGTTACGGGCGGAGGAGCACTGAAGCTTTCTTT
TRBV7-8	few	TRBJ2-7	TRBD1	CASKGQGTYEQYF	TGTGCCAGCAAGGGACAGGGAACCTACGAGCAGTACTTC
TRBV7-9	many	TRBJ1-1	-	CASSLGPVSEAFF	TGTGCCAGCAGCTTAGGCCCGGTTAGCGAAGCTTTCTTT
TRBV2	-	TRBJ2-5	TRBD1	CASSQQGETQYF	TGTGCCAGCAGTCAACAGGGGGAGACCCAGTACTTC
TRBV14	many	TRBJ2-7	-	CASSHRDLYEQYF	TGTGCCAGCAGCCACCGGGACTTATACGAGCAGTACTTC
TRBV11-2	many	TRBJ2-7	-	CASSLSESEQYF	TGTGCCAGCAGCCTCTCCGAAAGCGAGCAGTACTTC
TRBV28	many	TRBJ2-7	-	CASRPTLLTYEQYF	TGTGCCAGCAGACCAACTCTTCTTACCTACGAGCAGTACTTC
TRBV11-2	many	TRBJ2-5	-	CASSLDGGTQETQYF	TGTGCCAGCAGCTTAGATGGGGGGACTCAAGAGACCCAGTACTTC
TRBV19	few	TRBJ2-3	-	CASSKSRGRLTDTQYF	TGTGCCAGTAGTAAATCCCGCGGCAGGCTCACAGATACGCAGTATTTT
TRBV5-1	many	TRBJ2-7	-	CASSLEGSPYEQYF	TGCGCCAGCAGCTTGGAGGGCAGTCCCTACGAGCAGTACTTC
TRBV9	-	TRBJ2-3	-	CASSVRQSEYTDTQYF	TGTGCCAGCAGCGTCCGGCAATCAGAATACACAGATACGCAGTATTTT
TRBV27	many	TRBJ2-1	-	CASTPSEASSYNEQFF	TGTGCCAGCACCCCATCCGAGGCGAGCTCCTACAATGAGCAGTTCTTC
TRBV19	few	TRBJ1-3	-	CASKRTGVDSGNTIYF	TGTGCCAGTAAACGGACCGGTGTTGACTCTGGAAACACCATATATTTT
TRBV30	-	TRBJ2-1	-	CAWSASGTGEQFF	TGTGCCTGGAGTGCCTCCGGGACGGGAGAGCAGTTCTTC
TRBV7-2	few	TRBJ2-5	TRBD2	CASSSGLAGGEETQYF	TGTGCCAGCAGCTCCGGACTAGCGGGAGGGGAGGAGACCCAGTACTTC
TRBV20-1	many	TRBJ2-7	TRBD1	CSAEDRGQGQYF	TGCAGTGCAGAGGACAGGGGGCAGGGGCAGTACTTC
TRBV20-1	few	TRBJ2-5	-	CSARGLYQETQYF	TGCAGTGCTAGGGGACTTTACCAAGAGACCCAGTACTTC